The rows below give T cell receptor beta chains drawn from one sample of a study of OX40 agonist ivuxolimab in advanced cancers. Using immunoSEQ multiplex PCR, the repertoire was profiled, and TCRdb retains in-frame clones only, with some absent. The sample holds roughly 34,000 clones, roughly 85% seen once. The source was CD4+ or CD8+ T cells sorted from blood, collected in a trial of the OX40 agonist ivuxolimab. These receptors all stem from an adult with an advanced solid tumor such as melanoma, head and neck, liver or kidney cancer. CDR3s include the opening cysteine and the closing phenylalanine or tryptophan. D genes are given only for firm matches. Clone size is given for some rows only: seen once, a few or many times, or a class if the clone is expanded.

>TRBV15|NA|NA|TRBJ2-5
CATSRQGKGETQYF
TGTGCCACCAGCAGACAGGGTAAAGGAGAGACCCAGTACTTC
>TRBV30|TRBD2|NA|TRBJ2-7
CAWSQSGRSDEQYF
TGTGCCTGGAGTCAAAGCGGGAGGAGTGACGAGCAGTACTTC
>TRBV6-6|TRBD1|NA|TRBJ1-2
CASSEDRGGYGYTF
TGTGCCAGCAGTGAGGACAGGGGAGGCTATGGCTACACCTTC
>TRBV7-8|NA|NA|TRBJ1-1
CASSLGGGRGPEAFF
TGTGCCAGCAGCTTAGGGGGCGGCAGGGGACCTGAAGCTTTCTTT
>TRBV5-8|TRBD2|NA|TRBJ2-5
CASSLGRRGYQETQYF
TGTGCCAGCAGCTTGGGTCGGCGGGGGTACCAAGAGACCCAGTACTTC
>TRBV27|NA|NA|TRBJ2-2
CASSLGLDTGELFF
TGTGCCAGCAGTTTGGGTCTCGACACCGGGGAGCTGTTTTTT
>TRBV18|NA|NA|TRBJ2-5
CASSRPQRETQYF
TGTGCCAGCTCACGCCCACAGAGAGAGACCCAGTACTTC
>TRBV7-7|NA|few|TRBJ2-2
CASSLVGFNTGELFF
TGTGCCAGCAGCTTAGTGGGTTTTAACACCGGGGAGCTGTTTTTT
>TRBV5-8|TRBD2|NA|TRBJ2-3
CASSLLAGSTDTQYF
TGTGCCAGCAGCTTACTAGCGGGGAGCACAGATACGCAGTATTTT
>TRBV5-6|NA|few|TRBJ1-6
CASSFARGGSPLHF
TGTGCCAGCAGCTTCGCCCGCGGCGGATCACCCCTCCACTTT
>TRBV29-1|NA|NA|TRBJ1-2
CSVALPANYGYTF
TGCAGCGTTGCCCTTCCCGCTAACTATGGCTACACCTTC
>TRBV18|NA|NA|TRBJ1-2
CASSPGPLYGYTF
TGTGCCAGCTCACCGGGACCACTTTATGGCTACACCTTC
>TRBV7-2|TRBD1|NA|TRBJ2-7
CASSLLVGTGYEQYF
TGTGCCAGCAGCTTACTCGTTGGGACAGGCTACGAGCAGTACTTC
>TRBV7-2|NA|NA|TRBJ2-7
CASSLRRSTLEQYF
TGTGCCAGCAGCTTACGACGTTCAACCCTCGAGCAGTACTTC
>TRBV5-4|TRBD1|once|TRBJ2-3
CASSPRGLVSTDTQYF
TGTGCCAGCAGCCCCAGGGGGCTGGTTAGCACAGATACGCAGTATTTT
>TRBV7-2|NA|NA|TRBJ2-7
CASSLQTLYEQYF
TGTGCCAGCAGCTTACAGACTCTCTACGAGCAGTACTTC
>TRBV19|TRBD2|NA|TRBJ2-3
CASSLGLADTQYF
TGTGCCAGTAGTCTTGGACTAGCAGATACGCAGTATTTT
>TRBV9|TRBD1|NA|TRBJ2-7
CASSVGGQGNEQYF
TGTGCCAGCAGCGTAGGGGGACAGGGAAACGAGCAGTACTTC
>TRBV29-1|TRBD1|NA|TRBJ1-1
CSVANLQGEAAFF
TGCAGCGTAGCCAACCTTCAGGGGGAAGCAGCTTTCTTT
>TRBV7-2|TRBD1|NA|TRBJ2-7
CASSRPGQVYEQYF
TGTGCCAGCAGCCGACCGGGACAGGTATACGAGCAGTACTTC
>TRBV10-3|TRBD2|NA|TRBJ2-1
CAISESSLGTRINEQFF
TGTGCCATCAGTGAGTCGTCCCTCGGGACTAGAATAAATGAGCAGTTCTTC
>TRBV5-4|TRBD1|NA|TRBJ2-7
CASSLRTGAYEQYF
TGTGCCAGCAGCCTGAGGACAGGGGCCTACGAGCAGTACTTC
>TRBV7-7|NA|NA|TRBJ2-5
CASSLTFQETQYF
TGTGCTAGCAGCTTGACGTTTCAGGAGACCCAGTACTTC
>TRBV6-5|NA|NA|TRBJ2-6
CASRGSPSGANVLTF
TGTGCCAGCAGAGGGTCCCCCTCTGGGGCCAACGTCCTGACTTTC
>TRBV6-5|NA|NA|TRBJ2-3
CAARSSSTDTQYF
TGTGCCGCCCGGAGTTCTAGCACAGATACGCAGTATTTT
>TRBV28|NA|NA|TRBJ1-2
CASSGTYYGYTF
TGTGCCAGCAGTGGGACATACTATGGCTACACCTTC
>TRBV6-5|NA|NA|TRBJ1-2
CASRTGPSRYGYTF
TGTGCCAGCAGAACAGGGCCCTCTCGGTATGGCTACACCTTC
>TRBV7-8|NA|once|TRBJ2-7
CASSWAAYEQYF
TGTGCCAGCAGCTGGGCTGCCTACGAGCAGTACTTC
>TRBV19|NA|NA|TRBJ2-5
CASSPGGGFETQYF
TGTGCCAGTAGTCCAGGAGGGGGGTTCGAGACCCAGTACTTC
>TRBV4-2|NA|NA|TRBJ1-4
CASSQDRDVVFF
TGTGCCAGCAGCCAAGATAGGGACGTTGTGTTTTTT
>TRBV4-1|NA|NA|TRBJ2-7
CASSPFQGGAYEQYF
TGCGCCAGCAGCCCTTTCCAGGGGGGGGCCTACGAGCAGTACTTC
>TRBV9|NA|few|TRBJ2-1
CASSVEGEYYNEQFF
TGTGCCAGCAGCGTAGAGGGGGAATACTACAATGAGCAGTTCTTC
>TRBV5-1|TRBD1|NA|TRBJ2-7
CASSLEPGGYYEQYF
TGCGCCAGCAGCTTGGAACCAGGGGGATACTACGAGCAGTACTTC
>TRBV7-3|NA|once|TRBJ1-2
CASNAGGDYGYTF
TGTGCCAGCAACGCGGGGGGAGACTATGGCTACACCTTC
>TRBV15|TRBD1|NA|TRBJ1-2
CATSQREQGSGYTF
TGTGCCACCAGCCAACGGGAACAGGGGTCTGGCTACACCTTC
>TRBV10-2|NA|once|TRBJ2-2
CASQDTGELFF
TGCGCCAGCCAAGACACCGGGGAGCTGTTTTTT
>TRBV5-1|NA|few|TRBJ1-1
CASSLRPQGGDTEAFF
TGCGCCAGCAGCTTGCGCCCTCAGGGAGGGGACACTGAAGCTTTCTTT
>TRBV5-1|NA|NA|TRBJ1-1
CASSTPSGGWNTEAFF
TGCGCCAGCAGCACTCCGTCGGGGGGGTGGAACACTGAAGCTTTCTTT
>TRBV6-5|NA|NA|TRBJ2-5
CASSPGETQYF
TGTGCCAGCAGCCCCGGAGAGACCCAGTACTTC
>TRBV7-6|NA|NA|TRBJ1-3
CASSLDWGSGNTIYF
TGTGCCAGCAGCTTAGATTGGGGCTCTGGAAACACCATATATTTT
>TRBV7-2|NA|NA|TRBJ2-2
CASSLVGGANTGELFF
TGTGCCAGCAGCTTGGTCGGCGGAGCGAACACCGGGGAGCTGTTTTTT